The rows below give T cell receptor beta chains drawn from one sample of a study of identical twins. MiXCR was run by TCRdb on the 5' RACE reads, yielding one entry per CDR3 protein. The data show 500,000 to 550,000 distinct CDR3 sequences, with about 20% seen just once and about 0.91% held by the top ten. The sample was also reused in another study, on T cells expressing NK-cell markers.

The sample consisted of CD4+ T cells sorted from blood. These receptors all come from a woman under 30 in good health. The CDR3 runs from the conserved cysteine through the conserved F or W. Each record gives: V gene, J gene, clone size, D gene, CDR3 DNA, CDR3 protein. The D gene is left open where the match is weak. Clone sizes are given selectively: once, few, many, or a class where the clone is expanded.

TRBV18	TRBJ2-1	NA	TRBD2	TGTGCCAGCTCACCACGGACTAGCGGAGTTGGGGATGAGCAGTTCTTC	CASSPRTSGVGDEQFF
TRBV7-9	TRBJ2-5	few	NA	TGTGCCAGCAGTCGGGACACCCGAGGGCAGTACTTC	CASSRDTRGQYF
TRBV11-2	TRBJ2-5	NA	NA	TGTGCCAGCAGCTTAGCCACCGTATGGAGGGAACAAGAGACCCAGTACTTC	CASSLATVWREQETQYF
TRBV6-5	TRBJ1-5	many	NA	TGTGCCAGCAGTTACTCGGGGGTTGGGCCCCAGCATTTT	CASSYSGVGPQHF
TRBV5-1	TRBJ2-5	NA	TRBD2	TGCGCCAGCAGCTTGGAGCGGGGGGGCTTGGAGACCCAGTACTTC	CASSLERGGLETQYF
TRBV12-3/TRBV12-4	TRBJ1-2	many	NA	TGTGCCAGCAGTTTGGGACTTGGCTACACCTTC	CASSLGLGYTF
TRBV27	TRBJ2-7	few	NA	TGTGCCATCGGACGGTACGAGCAGTACTTC	CAIGRYEQYF
TRBV10-2	TRBJ1-1	NA	NA	TGCGCCAGCAATGCAGGGGACACTGAAGCTTTCTTT	CASNAGDTEAFF
TRBV27	TRBJ1-5	many	NA	TGTGCCAGCAGCCCAAGGACGGCCAATCAGCCCCAGCATTTT	CASSPRTANQPQHF
TRBV4-3	TRBJ2-4	few	NA	TGCGCCAGCAGCCCTTGGAGGACCGAAAACATTCAGTACTTC	CASSPWRTENIQYF
TRBV5-1	TRBJ1-2	NA	NA	TGCGCCAGCCGTGGGGCATCCAACTATGGCTACACCTTC	CASRGASNYGYTF
TRBV6-5	TRBJ1-1	few	NA	TGTGCCAGCAGTTCGACAGCCAAGATGGCTTTCTTT	CASSSTAKMAFF
TRBV12-3/TRBV12-4	TRBJ2-7	few	NA	TGTGCCAGCAGTTTAGTTCGCGGGCCGAGCTACGAGCAGTACTTC	CASSLVRGPSYEQYF
TRBV12-3/TRBV12-4	TRBJ1-2	NA	NA	TGTGCCAGCAGCCAGGGTGTGGCTGGCTACACCTTC	CASSQGVAGYTF
TRBV5-1	TRBJ2-3	NA	TRBD2	TGCGCCAGCAGCCCGCGGACTAGCGGGGGGGCCAGGACAGATACGCAGTATTTT	CASSPRTSGGARTDTQYF
TRBV20-1	TRBJ1-1	few	TRBD1	TGCAGTGCTACAACAGGGGGGTCTGGTGAAGCTTTCTTT	CSATTGGSGEAFF
TRBV27	TRBJ2-6	many	NA	TGTGCCAGCTCTACCGTTTCCGCTGGGGCCAACGTCCTGACTTTC	CASSTVSAGANVLTF
TRBV6-1	TRBJ2-1	NA	TRBD2	TGTGCCAGCAGCCCAAAGGCGGGGGGCAATGAGCAGTTCTTC	CASSPKAGGNEQFF
TRBV20-1	TRBJ1-1	NA	NA	TGCAGTGCAGTCTCCGGGGCCGGCGGGACTGAAGCTTTCTTT	CSAVSGAGGTEAFF
TRBV6-2/TRBV6-3	TRBJ1-1	NA	NA	TGTGCCAGCAGCTCCCCGGGCGTAATGAACACTGAAGCTTTCTTT	CASSSPGVMNTEAFF
TRBV4-3	TRBJ2-7	few	TRBD1	TGCGCCAGCAGCCAAGTGGACAGGGGGAACTACGAGCAGTACTTC	CASSQVDRGNYEQYF
TRBV5-8	TRBJ2-1	few	TRBD2	TGTGCCAGCACCCTCCTCGGCGGTTCTAGCGGGAGACGGGAGCAGTTCTTC	CASTLLGGSSGRREQFF
TRBV12-3/TRBV12-4	TRBJ2-7	NA	TRBD1	TGTGCCAGCACTTCGACAGGGGGCAATCAGGGGCAGTACTTC	CASTSTGGNQGQYF
TRBV29-1	TRBJ1-3	few	NA	TGCAGCGTCATGTCGTTGGGGTACGGAAACACCATATATTTT	CSVMSLGYGNTIYF
TRBV7-9	TRBJ1-5	NA	NA	TGTGCCAGCAGCTATACAGTGGATCAGCCCCAGCATTTT	CASSYTVDQPQHF
TRBV7-6	TRBJ2-1	few	NA	TGTGCCAGCAGCTTAGACAGATCTGAGCAGTTCTTC	CASSLDRSEQFF
TRBV10-3	TRBJ2-1	NA	TRBD2	TGTGCCATCAAGTTCGGACTAGTTGATGAGCAGTTCTTC	CAIKFGLVDEQFF
TRBV6-1	TRBJ2-5	few	NA	TGTGCCAGCAGTGAACTCCCACCCGCGTACGGGGAGACCCAGTACTTC	CASSELPPAYGETQYF
TRBV20-1	TRBJ2-1	NA	NA	TGCAGTGCTAGTGGGGAGAGGGATGAGCAGTTCTTC	CSASGERDEQFF
TRBV6-1	TRBJ2-1	few	NA	TGTGCCAGCAGCTCCGGGGGAGCGACCAACAATGAGCAGTTCTTC	CASSSGGATNNEQFF
TRBV6-4	TRBJ2-1	NA	TRBD2	TGTACCAGCAGTCCACGCTCGGGGGGGGGTAGCTCCTACAATGAGCAGTTCTTC	CTSSPRSGGGSSYNEQFF
TRBV12-3/TRBV12-4	TRBJ1-2	NA	TRBD1	TGTGCCAGCAGCAGACAGGGGCTCTATGGCTACACCTTC	CASSRQGLYGYTF
TRBV6-5	TRBJ2-3	few	NA	TGTGCCAGCAGTTACCCGGGGGCCCCAGATACGCAGTATTTT	CASSYPGAPDTQYF
TRBV5-5	TRBJ2-7	NA	TRBD1	TGTGCCAGCAGCGCAGGGACAGGGCGGCACGAGCAGTACTTC	CASSAGTGRHEQYF
TRBV10-3	TRBJ2-7	few	TRBD2	TGTGCCTCGATGGGGGTGAGGACTAGCGGGAGACACGAGCAGTACTTC	CASMGVRTSGRHEQYF
TRBV4-1	TRBJ2-7	many	TRBD2	TGCGCCAGCAGCCAAGGACTAGCGGGGGTTCCGTACGAGCAGTACTTC	CASSQGLAGVPYEQYF
TRBV6-1	TRBJ2-5	few	TRBD1	TGTGCCGCCACCTGGACAGGGAAGAGGGGAGAGACCCAGTACTTC	CAATWTGKRGETQYF
TRBV20-1	TRBJ2-1	few	NA	TGCAGTGCTAGTGTGCCCGTTTTCGAGAATCACTACAATGAGCAGTTCTTC	CSASVPVFENHYNEQFF
TRBV10-3	TRBJ2-1	many	NA	TGTGCCATCAGTGAGTGGGACGGTGAGCAGTTCTTC	CAISEWDGEQFF
TRBV6-2/TRBV6-3	TRBJ2-1	few	TRBD2	TGTGCCAGCAGAAATTCCGGGACTAGTGGCCTCAATGAGCAGTTCTTC	CASRNSGTSGLNEQFF
TRBV9	TRBJ2-3	many	NA	TGTGCCAGCAGCCAGGCAGACGCCACAGATACGCAGTATTTT	CASSQADATDTQYF
TRBV7-2	TRBJ2-7	NA	NA	TGTGCCAGCAGCAACCGACAGGACCCCGAGCAGTACTTC	CASSNRQDPEQYF
TRBV12-3/TRBV12-4	TRBJ2-2	few	NA	TGTGCCAGCAGCCTCGCGGGGGCCGGAGCTAGGGAGCTGTTTTTT	CASSLAGAGARELFF
TRBV5-6	TRBJ1-1	few	NA	TGTGCCAGCAGCTTGGAAAGTAGGAACACTGAAGCTTTCTTT	CASSLESRNTEAFF
TRBV10-3	TRBJ2-3	NA	NA	TGTGCCATCGGAACTAGCACAGATACGCAGTATTTT	CAIGTSTDTQYF
TRBV29-1	TRBJ2-1	NA	NA	TGCAGCGTTATTCTCCAAGGGGCCAATGAGCAGTTCTTC	CSVILQGANEQFF
TRBV18	TRBJ2-7	many	NA	TGTGCCAGCAGCCCACAGGGAAATAGCTACGAGCAGTACTTC	CASSPQGNSYEQYF
TRBV5-1	TRBJ1-1	few	NA	TGCGCCAGCAGCTTGGTGGGGGGGTTAGGAACTGAAGCTTTCTTT	CASSLVGGLGTEAFF
TRBV7-9	TRBJ1-6	NA	NA	TGTGCCAGCAGCCCACAAGGTTTATTAGTAAATTCACCCCTCCACTTT	CASSPQGLLVNSPLHF
TRBV5-1	TRBJ2-7	NA	NA	TGCGCCAGCAGCAACGAATACGAGCAGTACTTC	CASSNEYEQYF
TRBV6-5	TRBJ1-5	few	TRBD1	TGTGCCAGCAGTTACTCGTGGGACAGAGAGCGGCCCCAGCATTTT	CASSYSWDRERPQHF
TRBV7-9	TRBJ2-5	few	NA	TGTGCCAGCAGCTTAAAGACTACTCAAGAGACCCAGTACTTC	CASSLKTTQETQYF